A single sample is the source of the 24 T cell receptor beta chains below, sequenced in a study of identical twins (dated by TCRdb to 2016 to 2017). The library was made by 5' RACE. The instrument was an Illumina HiSeq 2000. Using fastp at Q25 and MiXCR, TCRdb reprocessed the public reads and kept productive beta chains. Rows with a matching CDR3 protein are joined into one entry that keeps the most common DNA and genes. The sample data list around 1.7 million distinct CDR3 sequences, and under 35% of these were observed just once. In total, the top ten clones hold approximately 0.25% of the sample. Sequencing input: cord blood. The receptor source for this set is a newborn girl in good health.

V and J are TRBV28 and TRBJ2-3, with TRBD1 matching over 7 bases. Trimming took 6 bases from V and 4 from J; bases not matched to a gene: 10. The CDR3 has 15 residues. Germline V gives CDR1 MDHEN, CDR2 SYDVKM. The CDR3 region is CASSTRQGRADTQYF. The CDR3 DNA reads TGTGCCAGCAGCACAAGACAGGGAAGGGCAGATACGCAGTATTTT.

This clonotype was found a few times. This chain uses TRBV7-2 with TRBJ2-7; no clear D gene. The CDR3 has 15 amino acids. V shed 5 bases and J shed 0 bases, with 14 bases lying between them. Looked up from germline, CDR1 is SGHTA and CDR2 is FQGNSA. CDR3 loop: CASSLGAFLSYEQYF. CDR3 sequence (DNA): TGTGCCAGCAGCCTCGGAGCATTCCTCTCCTACGAGCAGTACTTC.

This clonotype appeared a few times. The genes are TRBV10-2 and TRBJ2-4; TRBD2 aligns across 11 bases. Germline lookup yields CDR1 WSHSY and CDR2 SAAADI. V gave up 3 bases and J gave up 0 bases; unmatched junction bases: 4. CDR3 size: 17 residues. DNA of the CDR3: TGCGCCAGCAGTGACCCTAGCGGGGGGCTAGCCAAAAACATTCAGTACTTC. Translated: CASSDPSGGLAKNIQYF.

This clonotype was counted ten times or more. This chain links TRBV29-1 with TRBJ2-5; D gene uncertain. With 2 bases removed from V and 5 bases from J, the gap between germline ends came to 18 bases. The CDR3 consists of 15 residues. Germline V gene lookup returns CDR1 SQVTM and CDR2 ANQGSEA. The CDR3 region is CSVETLDRLYETQYF. CDR3 DNA: TGCAGCGTTGAAACCCTAGATAGGCTTTACGAGACCCAGTACTTC.

This rearrangement joins TRBV20-1 to TRBJ1-6, with TRBD1 as a possible D gene (6 bases). Trimming took off 1 base at V and 10 bases at J, with 14 bases between the two ends. The CDR3 runs 14 residues. Per the germline V gene, CDR1 is DFQATT and CDR2 is SNEGSKA (reference sequence). The CDR3 nucleotides are TGCAGTGCTAGAGTGGGCAGGGGAGGATCACCCCTCCACTTT. It is translated as CSARVGRGGSPLHF.

V and J are TRBV2 and TRBJ2-5, with D possibly matching TRBD1 (5 bases). Germline lookup yields CDR1 SNHLY and CDR2 FYNNEI. The V end lost 4 bases, the J end lost 5 bases, and 11 bases lay between the germline ends. The CDR3 is 13 amino acids. CDR3 loop: CASSGSRVETQYF. The CDR3 DNA follows: TGTGCCAGCAGTGGTTCCAGGGTTGAGACCCAGTACTTC.

The rearrangement uses TRBV11-2 and TRBJ1-2; TRBD1 matches at 9 bases. This CDR3 spans 14 amino acids. The germline V gene encodes CDR1 SGHAT and CDR2 FQNNGV. The V and J ends lost 5 bases and 5 bases, in that order; junction bases with no gene match: 6. The CDR3 DNA is TGTGCCAGCAGCCGCGGGACAGGGAAGTATGGCTACACCTTC. Amino acid sequence: CASSRGTGKYGYTF. The full variable domain, completed using reference TRBV11-2 and TRBJ1-2, is EAGVAQSPRYKIIEKRQSVAFWCNPISGHATLYWYQQILGQGPKLLIQFQNNGVVDDSQLPKDRFSAERLKGVDSTLKIQPAKLEDSAVYLCASSRGTGKYGYTFGSGTRLTVV.

The rearrangement joins TRBV19 to TRBJ2-7, with 12 nucleotides matching TRBD2. The length of the CDR3 is 14 residues. The junction had 2 bases not matched to a gene; V was cut back by 2 bases and J by 6 bases. Germline V lookup: CDR1 LNHDA, CDR2 SQIVND (reference sequence). In nucleotides, the CDR3 is TGTGCCAGTAGTATATCACTAGCGGGAGGCGAGCAGTACTTC. Its protein product is CASSISLAGGEQYF. The whole variable domain, filled in from reference TRBV19 and TRBJ2-7, reads DGGITQSPKYLFRKEGQNVTLSCEQNLNHDAMYWYRQDPGQGLRLIYYSQIVNDFQKGDIAEGYSVSREKKESFPLTVTSAQKNPTAFYLCASSISLAGGEQYFGPGTRLTVT.

The chain combines TRBV7-2 with TRBJ2-1, with D tentatively TRBD2 (6 bases). CDR3 size: 16 residues. V dropped 0 bases and J dropped 6 bases, with 15 bases sitting between them. In germline, CDR1 is SGHTA, CDR2 FQGNSA. This CDR3 is CASSLAVRELINEQFF. The CDR3 DNA is TGTGCCAGCAGCTTAGCGGTACGGGAGCTCATCAATGAGCAGTTCTTC.

This clonotype occurred a few times. The gene calls are TRBV27 and TRBJ2-5; 10 nucleotides agree with TRBD1. The J call is uncertain, as TRBJ2-7 better fits the DNA end. Germline V gives CDR1 MNHEY, CDR2 SMNVEV (reference sequence). This CDR3 spans 15 amino acids. CDR3 in DNA: TGTGCCAGCAGTTTCAGGACAGGGGGATTTAACGAGCAGTACTTC. It yields the protein CASSFRTGGFNEQYF.

This clonotype appeared once. This may come from a read error, since a much larger clone is one base off. V gene TRBV29-1 combines with J gene TRBJ2-1; D not certain. V shed 6 bases and J shed 10 bases, with 16 bases lying between them. The CDR3 loop spans 12 amino acids. CDR1 is SQVTM and CDR2 is ANQGSEA in the germline V gene. The CDR3 sequence is CSVHDTTYEQFF. CDR3 coding DNA: TGCAGCGTCCACGACACAACCTACGAGCAGTTCTTC.

The J gene is TRBJ2-4, the V gene TRBV4-1, with 8 bases that match TRBD2. The V gene end was trimmed by 1 base and the J gene end by 6 bases; junction bases not matched to a gene: 5. The V gene's germline CDR1 is MGHRA and CDR2 YSYEKL. The CDR3 totals 15 residues. The CDR3 here is CASSQGRGDRNIQYF. CDR3 nucleotide sequence: TGCGCCAGCAGCCAAGGGCGGGGGGATCGAAACATTCAGTACTTC.

To note about this clonotype: With a much larger clone just one base away, this may be a read error. The gene calls are TRBV5-1 and TRBJ2-1, with 8 bases identical to TRBD2. CDR1 SGHRS and CDR2 YFSETQ come from the germline V gene. Trimming took 3 bases from V and 10 from J; bases not matched to a gene: 9. This CDR3 is 14 amino acids long. CDR3 residues: CASSSTSAYSEQFF. Written as DNA, the CDR3 is TGCGCCAGCAGCTCGACTAGCGCATACTCCGAGCAGTTCTTC.

This clonotype turned up a few times. The chain is built from TRBV5-6 and TRBJ1-2; the D gene is possibly TRBD1 (5 bases). Looked up from germline, CDR1 is SGHDT and CDR2 is YYEEEE. Trimming left V 4 bases short and J 1 base short, with 17 bases between. This CDR3 comprises 16 residues. The chain's CDR3 is CASSMGRPIRNYGYTF. CDR3 nucleotides: TGTGCCAGCAGCATGGGACGGCCTATCCGTAACTATGGCTACACCTTC.

This clonotype was seen more than once but under ten times. The gene calls are TRBV6-1 and TRBJ2-5, with TRBD2 matching over 8 bases. The CDR3 is 16 residues long. Per germline, CDR1 MNHNS and CDR2 SASEGT. Unmatched junction bases numbered 20, after V lost 6 bases and J lost 11 bases. The CDR3 loop is CASRESGVAGNNEQYF. As DNA, the CDR3 is TGTGCCAGCAGGGAATCCGGGGTAGCGGGGAACAATGAGCAGTACTTC.

This chain links TRBV11-1 with TRBJ2-5, with 9 bases that match TRBD2. V lost 2 bases and J lost 11; bases outside the gene matches: 15. The CDR3 runs to 16 residues. Germline values: CDR1 SGHAT, CDR2 FQDESV (reference sequence). DNA for the CDR3: TGTGCCAGCAGCTTATGGCGGGGGGGGGTTGACAATGAGCAGTACTTC. Protein product: CASSLWRGGVDNEQYF.

The chain joins TRBV5-1 to TRBJ1-4, with D perhaps TRBD1 (6 bases). The germline CDR1 and CDR2 sequences are SGHRS and YFSETQ. V lost 1 base and J 5 bases, leaving 12 bases between the germline ends. The CDR3 is 15 residues long. The CDR3 sequence is CASSLWGHLNEKLFF. The DNA of the CDR3 is TGCGCCAGCAGCTTGTGGGGACACTTGAATGAAAAACTGTTTTTT. The full variable domain, rest sourced from reference TRBV5-1 and TRBJ1-4, is KAGVTQTPRYLIKTRGQQVTLSCSPISGHRSVSWYQQTPGQGLQFLFEYFSETQRNKGNFPGRFSGRQFSNSRSEMNVSTLELGDSALYLCASSLWGHLNEKLFFGSGTQLSVL.

The chain couples TRBV9 to TRBJ2-7; either TRBD1 or TRBD2 may supply D (6 bases each). With 2 bases removed from V and 7 bases from J, the gap between germline ends came to 19 bases. CDR1 SGDLS and CDR2 YYNGEE come from the germline V gene. This CDR3 region has 15 residues. The CDR3 spells CASSVPGGTHNEQYF. The CDR3 DNA reads as TGTGCCAGCAGCGTTCCCGGGGGCACTCACAATGAGCAGTACTTC.

The chain carries TRBV20-1 and TRBJ2-7; TRBD1 matches 9 bases. Trimming removed 0 bases from V and 5 bases from J; junction bases left unmatched: 8. Germline-derived CDR1 and CDR2 are DFQATT and SNEGSKA (reference sequence). There are 15 residues in the CDR3. The CDR3 loop reads CSARDQGTGTHEQYF. The DNA for the CDR3 is TGCAGTGCTAGAGATCAGGGGACAGGGACCCACGAGCAGTACTTC.

The chain uses TRBV5-6 and TRBJ2-1; D is ambiguous. The CDR3 has 15 residues. Trimming took 6 bases from V and 2 from J, leaving 15 bases between them. The germline gives CDR1 SGHDT, CDR2 YYEEEE. The CDR3 DNA follows: TGTGCCAGCATTCGTAAGAGTCAGACCTACAATGAGCAGTTCTTC. Translation gives CASIRKSQTYNEQFF.

This clonotype was observed a few times. The CDR3, as DNA: TGCAGTGCTAGGGGAGCGGTCGCCTACGAGCAGTACTTC. This codes for CSARGAVAYEQYF. The chain recombines TRBV20-1 with TRBJ2-7, with TRBD2 as a possible D gene (5 bases). The germline V and J ends were trimmed by 3 bases and 2 bases, with 11 bases remaining between them. The CDR3 runs to 13 residues. Germline assignment: CDR1 DFQATT and CDR2 SNEGSKA (reference sequence).

This clonotype appeared a few times. The germline gene is not matched at one end of the junction; a read error may be the cause. This sequence joins TRBV28 and TRBJ2-1, with no clear D. Per germline, CDR1 MDHEN and CDR2 SYDVKM. The CDR3 spans 14 residues. The CDR3 nucleotides read TGTGTCAGCAGTCGGAACCTTTTTAACAATGAGCAGTTCTTC. It yields the protein CVSSRNLFNNEQFF.

This chain connects TRBV29-1 to TRBJ1-5; 7 nucleotides match TRBD1. CDR1 and CDR2 (germline): SQVTM, ANQGSEA. The V and J ends lost 6 bases and 2 bases, in that order; junction bases with no gene match: 4. The CDR3 length is 13 residues. The CDR3 loop is CSVSDRGNQPQHF. The CDR3 nucleotides are TGCAGCGTCTCCGACAGGGGCAATCAGCCCCAGCATTTT. Full variable domain (missing parts from reference TRBV29-1 and TRBJ1-5): SAVISQKPSRDICQRGTSLTIQCQVDSQVTMMFWYRQQPGQSLTLIATANQGSEATYESGFVIDKFPISRPNLTFSTLTVSNMSPEDSSIYLCSVSDRGNQPQHFGDGTRLSIL.

V gene TRBV20-1 combines with J gene TRBJ2-1; D not resolved. V shed 4 bases and J shed 0 bases, with 4 bases lying between them. CDR1 and CDR2 (germline): DFQATT, SNEGSKA (reference sequence). The CDR3 consists of 12 residues. CDR3 DNA sequence: TGCAGTGCTACCGTCTCCTACAATGAGCAGTTCTTC. Translation gives CSATVSYNEQFF.